The text below deals with one TCR beta chain. What it binds is not known. The CDR3 totals 13 residues. Trimming took 4 bases from V and 6 from J; bases not matched to a gene: 5. Germline V gives CDR1 MGHRA, CDR2 YSYEKL. This record belongs to a study of OX40 agonist ivuxolimab in advanced cancers. Broader study findings: At doses 0.1 to 3.0 mg/kg, CD4+ and CD8+ clones expanded. Fewer expanded clones were found on average in CD4+ than in CD8+ T cells. The investigators did not determine what antigen specificity the expanded peripheral T cells had.

Produced via immunoSEQ multiplex PCR; TCRdb's table is partial and in-frame only. The table records roughly 100,000 clones, more than 85% of them present only once. Source: CD4+ or CD8+ T cells sorted from blood, taken in a trial of the OX40 agonist ivuxolimab. The chain links TRBV4-1 to TRBJ2-7; 8 nucleotides match TRBD1. This clonotype was sampled from an adult with an advanced solid tumor such as melanoma, head and neck, liver or kidney cancer. The chain's CDR3 is CASSPAGGSEQYF. The CDR3, as DNA: TGCGCCAGCAGCCCGGCAGGGGGCTCCGAGCAGTACTTC.